The following is a T cell receptor beta chain sequence with its context. Per the authors' pipeline: Estimation of nucleated cell counts was performed using reference gene primer amplification. Repertoires were generated with immunoSEQ multiplex PCR, while TCRdb's copy carries only in-frame clones and drops some. The D gene and trimming were derived from the DNA, and the V and J assignments and clone size from that table. The sample has hundreds of thousands of clones, 84% seen once; the top ten hold approximately 9%. This entry is derived from a study of blood T cell repertoires in COVID-19. Study-wide context: The study drew acute and convalescent COVID-19 samples from the United States, Italy and Spain. The analysed material was cDNA or gDNA that came from T cells, B-cell-depleted T cells, or PBMCs.

Germline V gene lookup returns CDR1 MNHNY and CDR2 SVGAGI (reference sequence). Deletions cut 10 bases from V and 0 bases from J, with 19 bases between. This CDR3 is 16 amino acids long. This TCR was sampled from a human donor in a cohort sampled during active COVID-19. The source material was peripheral blood. V is TRBV6-6 and J is TRBJ2-4, with D possibly TRBD1 on 5 matching bases. CDR3 bases: TGTGCCACCAGGGATGTGCAGGGAAAAGCCAAAAACATTCAGTACTTC. It codes for CATRDVQGKAKNIQYF.